The 4 T cell receptor beta chains given below trace back to one sample, sequenced in a study of blood T cells in healthy people across ages. Then a second PCR, running about 6 to 12 cycles, was carried out with a sample-barcoded 5' primer and a J-beta primer mix. Each CDR3 protein gets one entry after TCRdb re-called the 5' RACE reads with MiXCR. The repertoire holds some 760,000 distinct CDR3 sequences, with around a quarter as singletons. The data were also submitted as part of a second study, on T cells of mothers and their children.

The sample was blood. The receptors come from a boy between 10 and 17 years old in good health.

This clonotype was counted between two and nine times. The chain recombines TRBV29-1 with TRBJ2-3, with a weak D call TRBD2 (6 bases). CDR1 is SQVTM, CDR2 ANQGSEA, per germline. The V end was cut by 2 bases, the J end by 3 bases, with 9 bases between. The CDR3 runs 13 residues. In nucleotides, the CDR3 is TGCAGCGTTGAACCCAGCGGGACAGATACGCAGTATTTT. Residues: CSVEPSGTDTQYF.

This clonotype turned up a few times. One junction end does not reproduce the germline sequence, and a read error may be involved. The genes are TRBV29-1 and TRBJ2-5; 8 bases fit TRBD1. CDR1 is SQVTM and CDR2 is ANQGSEA in the germline V gene. CDR3 length equals 14 residues. In DNA form, the CDR3 reads TGCAGCGTCGAAGAAACAGGGGGAAGAGAGACCCAGTACTTC. Its translation is CSVEETGGRETQYF.

This clonotype has a handful of counts. V gene TRBV5-6 combines with J gene TRBJ2-7; D may correspond to TRBD1 or TRBD2 (5 bases each). The CDR3 loop spans 12 amino acids. Germline lookup yields CDR1 SGHDT and CDR2 YYEEEE. V shed 4 bases and J shed 7 bases, with 12 bases lying between them. Here the CDR3 DNA reads TGTGCCAGCAGCGCCCAGGGACGAGAGCAGTACTTC. It is translated as CASSAQGREQYF.

The chain recombines TRBV7-3 with TRBJ2-5; 12 bases fit TRBD2. The CDR3 contains 19 residues. Germline CDR1 and CDR2: SGHTA and FQGTGA. V gave up 1 base and J gave up 2 bases; unmatched junction bases: 11. For the CDR3, the DNA is TGTGCCAGCAGCTTAAGGGGGCGACTAGCGGGGGCACAACAAGAGACCCAGTACTTC. Translating gives CASSLRGRLAGAQQETQYF.